The 8 T cell receptor beta chains below all came from one sample that was sequenced in a study of shared clonotypes between healthy human individuals. Measured with immunoSEQ multiplex PCR; TCRdb has only the in-frame clones, and not every one. The sample lists hundreds of thousands of clones; 90% to 95% were seen once. CD8 cells classed as naive were CD45RO-negative and positively selected for CCR7, excluding terminally differentiated effector memory CD45RA+ cells. Sequences were obtained from naive CD8+ T cells sorted from blood. These receptors were taken from a woman in her thirties in good health.

This chain joins TRBV27 and TRBJ2-7, with 7 bases identical to TRBD2. V trimming: 5 bases; J trimming: 3 bases; junction bases outside the gene matches: 7. The CDR3 covers 14 residues. Germline CDR1 is MNHEY and CDR2 is SMNVEV (reference sequence). CDR3 DNA: TGTGCCAGCAGTCTAATAGCGGGTATCTACGAGCAGTACTTC. As protein: CASSLIAGIYEQYF.

The chain employs TRBV19 and TRBJ2-7; TRBD2 agrees at 9 bases. J was trimmed by 7 bases and V by 1 base; bases with no gene match: 11. This CDR3 has 16 amino acids. CDR1 LNHDA and CDR2 SQIVND come from the germline V gene (reference sequence). CDR3 protein: CASSIGRRVAGEEQYF. The CDR3 coding sequence is TGTGCCAGTAGTATAGGGAGGAGGGTAGCGGGAGAGGAGCAGTACTTC.

The genes are TRBV2 and TRBJ2-1; TRBD2 matches 8 bases. Germline values: CDR1 SNHLY, CDR2 FYNNEI. V gave up 5 bases and J gave up 9 bases; unmatched junction bases: 15. The CDR3 covers 16 residues. CDR3 nucleotides: TGTGCCAGCAGTCCTGCCGGGGGGGAGGGCCTATTTGAGCAGTTCTTC. Its translation is CASSPAGGEGLFEQFF.

V gene TRBV4-1 combines with J gene TRBJ2-7; D gene unclear. CDR1 and CDR2 (germline): MGHRA, YSYEKL. The CDR3 has 14 residues. The V end was cut by 1 base, the J end by 6 bases, with 13 bases between. The CDR3: CASSQGVRNGEQYF. As DNA, the CDR3 is TGCGCCAGCAGCCAAGGGGTACGTAACGGCGAGCAGTACTTC.

The rearrangement uses TRBV28 and TRBJ2-7, with D perhaps matching TRBD1 (6 bases). Trimming pared 6 bases from V and 2 bases from J, leaving 14 bases between. CDR1 and CDR2 (germline): MDHEN, SYDVKM. This CDR3 comprises 14 residues. The CDR3 region is CASSQWTAAYEQYF. CDR3 DNA sequence: TGTGCCAGCAGCCAATGGACAGCAGCCTACGAGCAGTACTTC.

This clone has a single count. The chain is built from TRBV28 and TRBJ2-7; TRBD2 agrees at 7 bases. V dropped 5 bases and J dropped 2; count of bases not matched to a gene: 12. The germline V gene has CDR1 MDHEN and CDR2 SYDVKM. This CDR3 contains 16 residues. In DNA, the CDR3 is TGTGCCAGCAGTCCAAATGGGGGGACTATAGCCTACGAGCAGTACTTC. Translation: CASSPNGGTIAYEQYF.

The chain combines TRBV2 with TRBJ2-7, with D perhaps given as TRBD1 or TRBD2 (5 bases each). Per germline, CDR1 SNHLY and CDR2 FYNNEI. Trimming removed 2 bases at V and 2 bases at J, with 13 bases between. The CDR3 covers 15 residues. The CDR3 loop reads CASSELGDLPYEQYF. DNA of the CDR3: TGTGCCAGCAGTGAATTGGGGGACCTGCCCTACGAGCAGTACTTC.

This clone was detected only once. Different DNA sequences within this sample yield the same CDR3. This chain joins TRBV7-9 and TRBJ1-5, with D unresolved. The germline V and J ends were trimmed by 3 bases and 6 bases, with 6 bases remaining between them. This CDR3 contains 12 residues. Germline CDR1 is SEHNR and CDR2 is FQNEAQ (reference sequence). CDR3 sequence reads: CASSFWGQPQHF. The CDR3 nucleotides are TGTGCCAGCAGCTTCTGGGGTCAGCCCCAGCATTTT.